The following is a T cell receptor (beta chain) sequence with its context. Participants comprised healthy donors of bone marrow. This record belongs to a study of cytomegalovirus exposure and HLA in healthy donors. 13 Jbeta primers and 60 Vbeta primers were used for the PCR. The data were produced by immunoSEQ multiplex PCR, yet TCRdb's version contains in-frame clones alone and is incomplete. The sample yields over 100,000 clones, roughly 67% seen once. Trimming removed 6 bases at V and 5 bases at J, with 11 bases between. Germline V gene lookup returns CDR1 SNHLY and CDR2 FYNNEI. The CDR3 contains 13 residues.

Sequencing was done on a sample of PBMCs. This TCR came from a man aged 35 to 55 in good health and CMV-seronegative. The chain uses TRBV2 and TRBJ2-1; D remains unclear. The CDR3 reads CASRIEKDNEQFF. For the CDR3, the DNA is TGTGCCAGCAGGATCGAGAAAGACAATGAGCAGTTCTTC.